The 21 T cell receptor beta chains below come from one sample, sequenced in a study of OX40 agonist ivuxolimab in advanced cancers. Sequencing used immunoSEQ multiplex PCR; TCRdb keeps in-frame clones, though not all of them. The data hold about 83,000 clones, with roughly nine tenths observed a single time. The sample was CD4+ or CD8+ T cells sorted from blood, taken in a trial of the OX40 agonist ivuxolimab. The receptors were sampled from an adult with an advanced solid tumor such as melanoma, head and neck, liver or kidney cancer.

The genes are TRBV11-2 and TRBJ2-7, with TRBD1 matching 9 bases. Trimming at V came to 5 bases and at J to 3 bases, leaving 5 bases not matched to a gene. The CDR3 covers 14 residues. Germline V gene data show CDR1 as SGHAT and CDR2 as FQNNGV. CDR3 nucleotide sequence: TGTGCCAGCAGCCTACCGGGACAGGGCTACGAGCAGTACTTC. Protein sequence: CASSLPGQGYEQYF.

V gene TRBV6-6 combines with J gene TRBJ2-1; 8 bases are a match to TRBD2. The CDR3 sequence is 12 residues long. The V segment lost 8 bases and the J segment 9 bases; nucleotides outside the gene matches: 6. The V gene's germline CDR1 is MNHNY and CDR2 SVGAGI (reference sequence). This chain's CDR3 is CASGTSTIEQFF. The CDR3, as DNA: TGTGCCAGCGGGACTAGTACCATTGAGCAGTTCTTC.

The V gene is TRBV9, the J gene TRBJ1-2; D remains unclear. Germline CDR1 and CDR2: SGDLS and YYNGEE. The V gene lost 0 bases and the J gene lost 7 bases, with 13 bases spanning the gap. The CDR3 spans 14 residues. CDR3 amino acids: CASSVGVGASGYTF. CDR3 nucleotide sequence: TGTGCCAGCAGCGTAGGTGTAGGTGCGTCTGGCTACACCTTC.

The chain is built from TRBV6-5 and TRBJ2-1; no definite D call. The CDR3 is 11 amino acids. The germline V and J ends were trimmed by 6 bases and 15 bases, with 15 bases remaining between them. CDR1 MNHEY and CDR2 SVGAGI come from the germline V gene. The CDR3 protein is CASSNGWWVFF. The CDR3 DNA reads as TGTGCCAGCAGCAACGGGTGGTGGGTGTTCTTC.

The chain couples TRBV2 to TRBJ1-2; D call uncertain. CDR1 and CDR2 from the germline V gene are SNHLY and FYNNEI. The CDR3 is made up of 12 amino acids. V lost 7 bases and J 4 bases, leaving 10 bases between the germline ends. The CDR3 bases are TGTGCCAGCAACGGGCAGGCCTATGGCTACACCTTC. Protein product: CASNGQAYGYTF. Complete variable domain (other parts from reference TRBV2 and TRBJ1-2): EPEVTQTPSHQVTQMGQEVILRCVPISNHLYFYWYRQILGQKVEFLVSFYNNEISEKSEIFDDQFSVERPDGSNFTLKIRSTKLEDSAMYFCASNGQAYGYTFGSGTRLTVV.

About this clone itself: A junction boundary mismatches the germline segment, possibly from a read error. The rearrangement joins TRBV4-3 to TRBJ1-1; D uncertain. The CDR3 sequence is 17 residues long. Looked up from germline, CDR1 is LGHNA and CDR2 is YSLEER. The DNA of the CDR3 is TGCGCCAGCAGCGAAGAAGGATCCCCCCGGACGAACACTGAAGCTTTCTTT. It encodes CASSEEGSPRTNTEAFF.

This clone was observed a handful of times. The chain links TRBV5-1 to TRBJ1-3; D call uncertain. Germline values: CDR1 SGHRS, CDR2 YFSETQ. This CDR3 comprises 14 residues. V lost 5 bases and J lost 4, with 13 bases in between. CDR3 loop: CASRPDWRGNTIYF. The CDR3 bases are TGCGCCAGCAGGCCGGACTGGCGGGGAAACACCATATATTTT.

The rearrangement links TRBV11-2 to TRBJ2-7; D call uncertain. Germline CDR1 and CDR2: SGHAT and FQNNGV. CDR3 length: 14 residues. The V end was cut by 1 base, the J end by 1 base, with 8 bases between. Here the CDR3 DNA reads TGTGCCAGCAGCTTAGGGCTACCATCCTACGAGCAGTACTTC. As protein: CASSLGLPSYEQYF. Supplemented by reference TRBV11-2 and TRBJ2-7, the full variable domain reads EAGVAQSPRYKIIEKRQSVAFWCNPISGHATLYWYQQILGQGPKLLIQFQNNGVVDDSQLPKDRFSAERLKGVDSTLKIQPAKLEDSAVYLCASSLGLPSYEQYFGPGTRLTVT.

The V gene is TRBV6-5, the J gene TRBJ2-1, with 8 nucleotides matching TRBD2. Losses at the gene ends were 5 bases for V and 7 bases for J; bases not matched to a gene: 4. Germline assignment: CDR1 MNHEY and CDR2 SVGAGI. This CDR3 has 13 residues. CDR3 nucleotides: TGTGCCAGCAGTCATAGCGGGACGAATGAGCAGTTCTTC. Its translation: CASSHSGTNEQFF.

This clone is a singleton in its sample. The chain combines TRBV28 with TRBJ1-5; D gene uncertain. CDR1 is MDHEN, CDR2 SYDVKM, per germline. Trimming cost V 4 bases and J 0 bases, with 7 bases left between them. The CDR3 runs 14 residues. The CDR3 DNA reads TGTGCCAGCAGTTCAATGTTTAGCAATCAGCCCCAGCATTTT. This gives the protein CASSSMFSNQPQHF.

Details on this clone: This specimen includes other DNA sequences encoding the same CDR3. Here the CDR3 reads CASSFNMNTEAFF. The CDR3 DNA reads as TGTGCCAGCAGTTTTAATATGAACACTGAAGCTTTCTTT. The genes are TRBV28 and TRBJ1-1; D remains unclear. This CDR3 has 13 amino acids. V lost 3 bases to trimming and J lost 0 bases, with 5 bases between them. The V gene's germline CDR1 is MDHEN and CDR2 SYDVKM. The full variable domain, completed using reference TRBV28 and TRBJ1-1, is DVKVTQSSRYLVKRTGEKVFLECVQDMDHENMFWYRQDPGLGLRLIYFSYDVKMKEKGDIPEGYSVSREKKERFSLILESASTNQTSMYLCASSFNMNTEAFFGQGTRLTVV.

This clone was seen once. The rearrangement joins TRBV9 to TRBJ2-1; D might be TRBD2 (5 bases). V lost 1 base to trimming and J lost 3 bases, with 8 bases between them. CDR3 length: 14 amino acids. Germline CDR1 SGDLS, CDR2 YYNGEE. Here the CDR3 DNA reads TGTGCCAGCAGCGTACGACGGGACTACAATGAGCAGTTCTTC. This encodes CASSVRRDYNEQFF. Full variable domain (outside the CDR3, taken from reference TRBV9 and TRBJ2-1): DSGVTQTPKHLITATGQRVTLRCSPRSGDLSVYWYQQSLDQGLQFLIQYYNGEERAKGNILERFSAQQFPDLHSELNLSSLELGDSALYFCASSVRRDYNEQFFGPGTRLTVL.

The V call is TRBV6-6, the J call TRBJ2-1, with TRBD1 matching 8 bases. The CDR3 covers 15 residues. Germline trimming cut 2 bases from V and 7 bases from J; bases unmatched to any gene: 7. From germline, CDR1 is MNHNY and CDR2 SVGAGI (reference sequence). DNA for the CDR3: TGTGCCAGCAGTTACCGGACAGGGCAGGGAAATGAGCAGTTCTTC. Translation: CASSYRTGQGNEQFF.

This rearrangement joins TRBV10-3 to TRBJ2-3; TRBD2 matches 16 bases. V lost 6 bases, J lost 0 bases, and 12 bases stayed unmatched. The CDR3 consists of 20 residues. The germline gives CDR1 ENHRY, CDR2 SYGVKD. CDR3 in amino acids: CAIRDPGTSGREKSTDTQYF. The CDR3 bases are TGTGCCATCAGGGATCCCGGGACTAGCGGGAGGGAAAAGAGCACAGATACGCAGTATTTT.

The chain has TRBV10-1 and TRBJ1-2; 8 bases are shared with TRBD1. Losses at the gene ends were 0 bases for V and 6 bases for J; bases not matched to a gene: 12. This CDR3 spans 17 amino acids. CDR1 is WNHNN, CDR2 SYGVQD, per germline (reference sequence). The CDR3 nucleotides are TGCGCCAGCAGTGAGTCGAATAAGGACAGGGAAAAAGATGGCTACACCTTC. Translation: CASSESNKDREKDGYTF.

V is TRBV4-3 and J is TRBJ2-1; D may be TRBD2 (6 bases). V lost 1 base, J lost 10 bases, and 17 bases lay in between. This CDR3 is built from 15 residues. Germline loops: CDR1 LGHNA, CDR2 YSLEER. Here the CDR3 reads CASSQGVAGAGEQFF. The CDR3 DNA reads as TGCGCCAGCAGCCAAGGGGTGGCGGGTGCGGGAGAGCAGTTCTTC.

In regard to this clone: The junction does not match germline at one end; this may be a read error. The rearrangement uses TRBV7-7 and TRBJ2-3, with 10 positions matching TRBD2. Germline V gives CDR1 SSHAT, CDR2 FNYEAQ (reference sequence). CDR3 length: 15 residues. The CDR3 here is CASSPSGSSADTQYF. The CDR3 DNA reads as TGTGCTAGCAGCCCTAGCGGGAGTTCGGCAGATACGCAGTATTTT. The full variable domain, completed using reference TRBV7-7 and TRBJ2-3, is GAGVSQSPRYKVTKRGQDVTLRCDPISSHATLYWYQQALGQGPEFLTYFNYEAQPDKSGLPSDRFSAERPEGSISTLTIQRTEQRDSAMYRCASSPSGSSADTQYFGPGTRLTVL.

The gene calls are TRBV6-1 and TRBJ2-2; D unresolved. CDR3 length: 12 residues. V was pared by 7 bases and J by 6 bases, with 9 bases between. Germline V gene lookup returns CDR1 MNHNS and CDR2 SASEGT. The CDR3, as DNA: TGTGCCAGCATGGGCCCCCCCGGGGAGCTGTTTTTT. Its protein product is CASMGPPGELFF.

In DNA, the CDR3 is TGTGCCAGCAGCGTAGGGGTAGGGGCGGGCTCACCCCTCCACTTT. Amino acids: CASSVGVGAGSPLHF. The chain combines TRBV9 with TRBJ1-6, with D maybe TRBD1 (5 bases). V was pared by 0 bases and J by 10 bases, with 14 bases between. Germline loops: CDR1 SGDLS, CDR2 YYNGEE. There are 15 residues in the CDR3.

V usage is TRBV18 and J usage is TRBJ2-7; TRBD1 matches 7 bases. V shed 6 bases and J 2 bases; nucleotides not matched to a gene: 1. The CDR3 is 12 amino acids. From germline, CDR1 is KGHSH and CDR2 LQKENI. The CDR3 nucleotides are TGTGCCAGCTCGACAGGGACCTACGAGCAGTACGTC. Encoded protein: CASSTGTYEQYV.

The rearrangement links TRBV28 to TRBJ2-1; 10 bases agree with TRBD2. The length of the CDR3 is 15 residues. V was clipped by 5 bases and J by 8 bases; unmatched bases: 9. CDR1 and CDR2 (germline): MDHEN, SYDVKM. The CDR3 sequence: CASSDPSGGYHEQFF. The CDR3 nucleotides are TGTGCCAGCAGTGACCCTAGCGGGGGTTACCATGAGCAGTTCTTC.